Below are 10 T cell receptor beta chains sequenced from a single sample in a study of blood T cell repertoires in COVID-19. Assay: immunoSEQ multiplex PCR; the TCRdb copy retains only in-frame clones and omits some. The sample holds around 160,000 clones, 85% seen once. Material for sequencing was peripheral blood. The receptors were sampled from a woman aged 40-49 years with active or convalescent COVID-19.

The chain links TRBV28 to TRBJ2-5; 11 bases are shared with TRBD2. The CDR3 loop spans 15 amino acids. The J segment lost 6 bases and the V segment lost 6 bases, leaving 9 bases of the junction unmatched. Germline loops: CDR1 MDHEN, CDR2 SYDVKM. The CDR3 nucleotides read TGTGCCAGCAGCCTTTCTAGCGGGAGGAGCAAGACCCAGTACTTC. Translation: CASSLSSGRSKTQYF.

The chain recombines TRBV7-2 with TRBJ1-4; D is possibly TRBD1 (5 bases). The CDR3 contains 18 residues. Germline assignment: CDR1 SGHTA and CDR2 FQGNSA. V gave up 1 base and J gave up 7 bases, with 22 bases separating them. The CDR3 nucleotides read TGTGCCAGCAGCTTAGGACCAGACCTACAGGTAATGGGTGAAAAACTGTTTTTT. This translates into CASSLGPDLQVMGEKLFF.

The V call is TRBV6-6, the J call TRBJ1-6; the D gene is possibly TRBD1 (5 bases). The CDR3 spans 14 residues. Deletions cut 8 bases from V and 9 bases from J, with 17 bases between. Germline V lookup: CDR1 MNHNY, CDR2 SVGAGI (reference sequence). The chain's CDR3 is CASGRRGTSSPLHF. In DNA form, the CDR3 reads TGTGCCAGCGGCCGGCGGGGGACTTCTTCACCCCTCCACTTT.

The gene calls are TRBV28 and TRBJ1-3, with 11 positions matching TRBD1. Trimming took 7 bases from V and 6 from J; bases not matched to a gene: 5. Germline CDR1 is MDHEN and CDR2 is SYDVKM. This CDR3 region has 14 residues. The CDR3: CASTDRGRANTIYF. The CDR3 coding sequence is TGTGCCAGCACGGACAGGGGGCGCGCAAACACCATATATTTT.

The chain has TRBV15 and TRBJ1-2; D might be TRBD1 (5 bases). Trimming cost V 1 base and J 2 bases, with 5 bases left between them. CDR3 length: 13 residues. CDR1 and CDR2 (germline): LNHNV, YYDKDF (reference sequence). Written as DNA, the CDR3 is TGTGCCACCAGCAGAGGACAGAACTATGGCTACACCTTC. Its protein is CATSRGQNYGYTF.

This clone has a handful of counts. The J gene is TRBJ1-1, the V gene TRBV28, with D unclear. V was pared by 0 bases and J by 7 bases, with 6 bases between. Germline-derived CDR1 and CDR2 are MDHEN and SYDVKM. The CDR3 has 12 residues. CDR3 nucleotide sequence: TGTGCCAGCAGTTTATGGGGCAGTGAAGCTTTCTTT. Its translation: CASSLWGSEAFF.

The chain has TRBV28 and TRBJ2-7; possible D gene TRBD1, 7 bases. CDR3 length: 14 residues. The germline V gene has CDR1 MDHEN and CDR2 SYDVKM. V dropped 8 bases and J dropped 1 base, with 15 bases sitting between them. DNA of the CDR3: TGTGCCAGCCACAGGGGAGGAGAGTCCTACGAGCAGTACTTC. This gives the protein CASHRGGESYEQYF.

This rearrangement joins TRBV23-1 to TRBJ1-1; D remains ambiguous. TRBV23-1 is an ORF, with its function uncertain. Deletions cut 7 bases from V and 3 bases from J, with 24 bases between. CDR3 size: 17 residues. CDR3 sequence: CASTPPPRPLRDTEAFF. The CDR3, as DNA: TGCGCCAGCACCCCACCACCTCGTCCTCTGAGGGACACTGAAGCTTTCTTT.

This rearrangement joins TRBV28 to TRBJ1-6; 8 bases agree with TRBD1. Germline CDR1 reads MDHEN; CDR2 reads SYDVKM. The CDR3 runs to 17 residues. V was pared by 5 bases and J by 8 bases, with 14 bases of the junction left unmatched. In DNA, the CDR3 is TGTGCCAGCAGTCGGGAGGACAGGGCCGTCTTTCATTCACCCCTCCACTTT. Protein product: CASSREDRAVFHSPLHF.

The chain uses TRBV7-2 and TRBJ2-7, with 10 bases that match TRBD2. The junction had 7 bases not matched to a gene; V was cut back by 7 bases and J by 7 bases. In germline, CDR1 is SGHTA, CDR2 FQGNSA. CDR3 length: 13 amino acids. As DNA, the CDR3 is TGTGCCAGCACCCCGGGACTAGCGTCGGAGCAGTACTTC. It codes for CASTPGLASEQYF.